This entry describes one TCR beta chain. No cognate antigen has been identified for it. No much larger clone exists at a distance of one base, and base qualities are not known. Healthy HIV-negative adults with no recently reported acute infections or vaccinations were included as donors. Every donor was a Caucasian adult living in Nashville, Tennessee, USA. CD4+ T cells were enriched through magnetic negative selection, after which naive cells were positively selected on CD45RA and the remaining negative fraction served as the memory subset. Blood was obtained by leukapheresis, after which PBMCs were separated by Ficoll-Histopaque density gradient centrifugation and cryopreserved in liquid nitrogen vapor phase. Analytical flow cytometry was used to check the purity and quantity of each magnetically sorted T cell population. Each sorted fraction had its genomic DNA isolated and then quantified by UV absorbance on a Nanodrop 2000c.

CDR1 and CDR2, per the germline V gene, are SGHRS and YFSETQ. At the junction V is shortened by 3 bases and J by 1 base; bases outside the gene matches: 3. The CDR3 sequence holds 14 residues, the cysteine and phenylalanine included. Only the CDR3 portion is preserved as DNA: 42 bases, with reading frame beginning at the first base. TCR CDR3 regions were amplified from genomic DNA by multiplex PCR using the deep immunoSEQ assay. Extracted genomic DNA from each cell subset was distributed evenly across all wells of several immunoSEQ 96-well plates, and each plate was treated as a replicate. For sorted subsets, each replicate PCR was loaded with 200 ng genomic DNA, equivalent to 32,000 or so T cell genomes. The purified libraries were quantified using a Qubit 3.0 fluorometer, sized with a Bioanalyzer 2100, and then quantified again using the KAPA Library Quantification kit. Every immunoSEQ 96-well plate was sequenced on a dedicated single-read 150-cycle Illumina NextSeq 550 flow cell. The study's own analysis went as follows. Because only junctional sequences without quality scores were contained in the immunoSEQ output, filtering matching that applied to full-length reads could not be performed. To assign V/J genes and CDR3, sequences were annotated against IMGT germline references using PyIR, a Python wrapper for IgBLAST v1.9. Reads were removed for weak V/J assignments (E-value above 1e-6), missing CDR3, stop codons, out-of-frame junctions, or ambiguous translated residues. V3J clonotypes were defined by identical inferred V gene, J gene, and CDR3 amino acid sequence. To compute the percentage overlap between repertoires, the number of shared unique clonotypes was divided by the size of the smaller repertoire. RTK rarefaction, the Chao1 estimator, and Recon v2.1 estimates of unobserved clonotypes were used to assess repertoire richness. Generation probabilities for all TCRbeta clonotypes obtained by the gDNA method from several donors were computed using OLGA. TCRdb's version of the immuneACCESS table is confined to in-frame rearrangements and falls short of the full clone set. An unresolved V gene accounts for under half of the shortfall where checked; the remainder is of unknown origin. V and J calls and clone size follow that table, whereas D and trimming were derived from the DNA. For this sample there are over a million clones; around 78% appear just once. Jointly, the top ten make up 0.5% to 0.65% of the sample.

This record belongs to a study of shared clonotypes between healthy human individuals (dated by TCRdb to about 2020). Describing the broader study: A few men and a couple of women, aged 18 to 49 years, made up the cohort. For each donor, three plates each were used for CD4 naive and CD4 memory, two plates were used for CD8 naive, and one plate was used for CD8 memory. To estimate repertoire size and how much clonotypes are shared between individuals, the study performed deep sequencing of blood TCR repertoires from a handful of healthy adults. To increase sequencing depth and limit assay-specific biases, TCR repertoire library preparation and sequencing were carried out by different laboratories using diverse techniques. Leukapheresis yielded between about 0.94 and 8.9 billion PBMCs per donor. Overall study outcomes, separate from this receptor: Because the study included a small number of donors, the genetic and exposure-history diversity represented was limited. Across a few donors, about 5% of naive CD4, roughly 3.5% of naive CD8, approximately 2.5% of memory CD4, and under 0.45% of memory CD8 clonotypes were shared. Larger estimated clonotype richness was generally found for naive subsets than for memory subsets. Based on pairwise subsampling, the degree of clonotype sharing among donors was expected to be affected by sequencing depth. Even with the large sequencing depth, rarefaction of the sorted-subset datasets indicated that sequencing was incomplete. Higher generation probabilities were observed for clonotypes shared by all four sorted-subset donors than for non-shared clonotypes. Only blood was sampled, and tissue TCR repertoires likely differ from those in blood.

The sequence was collected from a man aged 18 to 29 in good health. Some clones in this sample may be carry-over from other donors' samples. Material for sequencing was memory CD4+ T cells from PBMCs. This sample's cell subset or site label indicates: CD45RA-negative fraction. The rearranged segments are TRBV5-1 and TRBJ2-5; 7 bases in the middle match TRBD1. Read as DNA, the sequence is TGCGCCAGCAGCTGGAGACAGGGCCAAGAGACCCAGTACTTC. Translated, it reads CASSWRQGQETQYF. The full variable domain, with segments outside the CDR3 supplied by the reference TRBV5-1 and TRBJ2-5 proteins, appears as KAGVTQTPRYLIKTRGQQVTLSCSPISGHRSVSWYQQTPGQGLQFLFEYFSETQRNKGNFPGRFSGRQFSNSRSEMNVSTLELGDSALYLCASSWRQGQETQYFGPGTRLLVL.